A single sample gave rise to the 23 T cell receptor beta chains below, sequenced in a study of siplizumab effects on memory and regulatory T cells. Some clones are missing from TCRdb's copy, which holds only in-frame ones; the method was immunoSEQ multiplex PCR. Seen here are around 94,000 clones, 92% observed once, and the top ten hold roughly 1.1%. Sequencing was carried out using CD4+ T cells sorted from blood. The receptors originated from a human donor in good health.

The chain combines TRBV19 with TRBJ1-1; the match to TRBD1 covers 7 bases. With 4 bases clipped from V and 0 bases from J, the junction kept 8 bases outside the gene matches. The germline CDR1 and CDR2 sequences are LNHDA and SQIVND (reference sequence). The CDR3 contains 16 residues. CDR3 coding DNA: TGTGCCAGTAGTAAGTTGGCAGGGGGGGTGAACACTGAAGCTTTCTTT. It translates to CASSKLAGGVNTEAFF.

This clone has a count of ten or more. This rearrangement joins TRBV14 to TRBJ1-1; D is undetermined. Deletions cut 1 base from V and 10 bases from J, with 7 bases between. The germline CDR1 and CDR2 sequences are SGHDN and FVKESK. The CDR3 length is 11 residues. This CDR3 is CASSQVSGAFF. Written as DNA, the CDR3 is TGTGCCAGCAGCCAAGTCTCTGGAGCTTTCTTT. The whole variable domain, filled in from reference TRBV14 and TRBJ1-1, reads EAGVTQFPSHSVIEKGQTVTLRCDPISGHDNLYWYRRVMGKEIKFLLHFVKESKQDESGMPNNRFLAERTGGTYSTLKVQPAELEDSGVYFCASSQVSGAFFGQGTRLTVV.

The chain is built from TRBV28 and TRBJ2-7, with D possibly TRBD2 on 6 matching bases. Trimming stripped 6 bases from V and 2 bases from J, with 11 bases between. Germline CDR1 reads MDHEN; CDR2 reads SYDVKM. This CDR3 has 13 residues. CDR3 DNA sequence: TGTGCCAGCAGCCTGACTAGTACCTACGAGCAGTACTTC. Its translation is CASSLTSTYEQYF.

This clone was observed once. J is TRBJ2-2 and V is TRBV7-3; tentatively, D is TRBD2 (6 bases). The CDR3 extends over 15 amino acids. Deletions cut 2 bases from V and 7 bases from J, with 14 bases between. Germline V gene lookup returns CDR1 SGHTA and CDR2 FQGTGA. The DNA for the CDR3 is TGTGCCAGCAGCTTACGCGGGAACAGAAACGGGGAGCTGTTTTTT. As protein: CASSLRGNRNGELFF.

This sequence joins TRBV19 and TRBJ1-4; D remains ambiguous. In germline, CDR1 is LNHDA, CDR2 SQIVND (reference sequence). V was pared by 8 bases and J by 0 bases, with 16 bases between. CDR3 size: 16 residues. CDR3 region: CASEPRHTATNEKLFF. The CDR3, as DNA: TGTGCCAGTGAGCCGCGACACACAGCAACTAATGAAAAACTGTTTTTT.

The chain combines TRBV7-3 with TRBJ2-3; D is perhaps TRBD2 (5 bases). The CDR3 loop spans 14 amino acids. Germline loops: CDR1 SGHTA, CDR2 FQGTGA. Trimming stripped 8 bases from V and 0 bases from J, with 12 bases between. CDR3 loop: CASRRGGSTDTQYF. In DNA form, the CDR3 reads TGTGCCAGCCGGCGAGGCGGGAGCACAGATACGCAGTATTTT.

This clone was picked up a small number of times. The chain carries TRBV2 and TRBJ1-5, with 7 bases that match TRBD1. Germline lookup yields CDR1 SNHLY and CDR2 FYNNEI. This CDR3 contains 14 residues. J lost 3 bases, V lost 6 bases, and 5 bases had no gene match. The CDR3 DNA is TGTGCCAGCAGCGCCGACAGGGTCAATCAGCCCCAGCATTTT. Protein: CASSADRVNQPQHF.

The V call is TRBV4-1, the J call TRBJ1-4, with 10 bases aligning to TRBD1. Germline CDR1 is MGHRA and CDR2 is YSYEKL. The length of the CDR3 is 15 residues. V lost 0 bases to trimming and J lost 8 bases; unmatched junction nucleotides: 3. The CDR3: CASSQDGTGEEKLFF. CDR3 bases: TGCGCCAGCAGCCAAGATGGGACAGGGGAGGAAAAACTGTTTTTT.

The chain joins TRBV18 to TRBJ2-2; 9 positions match TRBD2. This CDR3 has 22 amino acids. Per the germline V gene, CDR1 is KGHSH and CDR2 is LQKENI. With 3 bases clipped from V and 2 bases from J, the junction kept 22 bases outside the gene matches. The CDR3, as DNA: TGTGCCAGCTCACCCTCTCTGGGGACTTTACCCGGACTAGCGACCAACACCGGGGAGCTGTTTTTT. It encodes CASSPSLGTLPGLATNTGELFF.

This clone was picked up a small number of times. The chain has TRBV18 and TRBJ1-1; D is ambiguous. CDR3 size: 13 residues. Trimming pared 2 bases from V and 11 bases from J, leaving 15 bases between. Germline assignment: CDR1 KGHSH and CDR2 LQKENI. The CDR3 here is CASSPDSLGGAFF. In nucleotides, the CDR3 is TGTGCCAGCTCACCAGATTCCCTCGGTGGGGCTTTCTTT.

The genes are TRBV7-8 and TRBJ2-7, with a weak D call TRBD1 (5 bases). Germline assignment: CDR1 SGHVS and CDR2 FQNEAQ. Deletions cut 4 bases from V and 5 bases from J, with 9 bases between. This CDR3 comprises 12 residues. DNA for the CDR3: TGTGCCAGCAGCTCCTCAGGGAACGAGCAGTACTTC. It translates to CASSSSGNEQYF.

This clone was counted between two and nine times. The CDR3: CAWKVHAPTGELFF. In nucleotides, the CDR3 is TGTGCCTGGAAGGTACACGCCCCCACCGGGGAGCTGTTTTTT. The chain has TRBV30 and TRBJ2-2; no clear D gene. The V and J ends lost 4 bases and 4 bases respectively, with 13 bases between them. The CDR3 is made up of 14 amino acids. Germline V CDR1 and CDR2: GTSNPN, SVGIG (reference sequence).

Regarding this clone: One end of the junction fails to match germline, which may point to a read error. This same CDR3 is encoded by further DNA sequences in the sample. The J gene is TRBJ1-5, the V gene TRBV27; the match to TRBD1 covers 7 bases. Germline values: CDR1 MNHEY, CDR2 SMNVEV (reference sequence). This CDR3 has 17 amino acids. DNA for the CDR3: TGTGCCAGCAGCTTATCAGGGACAGAATATAGCAATCAGCCCCAGCATTTT. Translating it yields CASSLSGTEYSNQPQHF.

The V call is TRBV10-3, the J call TRBJ2-1; 12 nucleotides line up with TRBD2. The CDR3 loop spans 19 amino acids. The germline gives CDR1 ENHRY, CDR2 SYGVKD. After removal of 3 bases from V and 9 bases from J, the junction contained 18 bases not matched to a gene. CDR3: CAISDHLGPSGRAASEQFF. DNA for the CDR3: TGTGCCATCAGTGACCACCTCGGACCTAGCGGGAGGGCCGCCAGTGAGCAGTTCTTC.

The CDR3 spells CASSVEPAPTYEQYF. The CDR3 bases are TGTGCCAGCAGCGTAGAGCCAGCTCCCACCTACGAGCAGTACTTC. The rearrangement joins TRBV9 to TRBJ2-7, with no clear D. V lost 0 bases, J lost 2 bases, and 12 bases lay in between. Germline V gene lookup returns CDR1 SGDLS and CDR2 YYNGEE. This CDR3 region has 15 residues.

The chain recombines TRBV7-2 with TRBJ1-5, with D perhaps TRBD1 (6 bases). Germline loops: CDR1 SGHTA, CDR2 FQGNSA. Trimming shortened V by 5 bases and J by 4 bases, and 9 bases separated the two germline ends. CDR3 length equals 13 residues. The CDR3 DNA follows: TGTGCCAGCAGCATCAGGGGTAATCAGCCCCAGCATTTT. Its protein is CASSIRGNQPQHF.

V usage is TRBV14 and J usage is TRBJ1-2; TRBD1 aligns across 7 bases. Trimming at V came to 6 bases and at J to 7 bases, leaving 11 bases not matched to a gene. The CDR3 loop spans 14 amino acids. Germline CDR1 is SGHDN and CDR2 is FVKESK. The CDR3 region is CASRPYYRGGGYTF. For the CDR3, the DNA is TGTGCCAGCAGACCCTATTACAGGGGCGGTGGCTACACCTTC.

V is TRBV7-2 and J is TRBJ2-7; D ambiguous. V was trimmed by 1 base and J by 10 bases, leaving 11 bases between them. This CDR3 contains 12 residues. Germline CDR1 is SGHTA and CDR2 is FQGNSA. Written as DNA, the CDR3 is TGTGCCAGCAGCTTAGATAGGGCGTCTCAGTACTTC. Its translation: CASSLDRASQYF.

This clone has just one count. In nucleotides, the CDR3 is TGTGCCAGCAGCCCCTTACTCACAGATACGCAGTATTTT. Residues: CASSPLLTDTQYF. The V call is TRBV5-4, the J call TRBJ2-3; D gene uncertain. The CDR3 loop spans 13 amino acids. V lost 4 bases, J lost 2 bases, and 8 bases lay in between. Germline values: CDR1 SGHNT, CDR2 YYREEE (reference sequence).

This clone was seen a single time. This sequence joins TRBV7-9 and TRBJ2-2; the match to TRBD1 covers 7 bases. Per germline, CDR1 SEHNR and CDR2 FQNEAQ (reference sequence). CDR3 length equals 16 residues. The ends lost 4 bases at V and 0 bases at J; junction bases unmatched: 5. CDR3 DNA: TGTGCCAGCAGCTCCCGGACAGGACCGAACACCGGGGAGCTGTTTTTT. This sequence encodes CASSSRTGPNTGELFF.

The rearrangement links TRBV5-1 to TRBJ2-7, with a tentative D call TRBD1 (6 bases). Germline CDR1 is SGHRS and CDR2 is YFSETQ. Trimming took 0 bases from V and 7 from J, leaving 14 bases between them. This CDR3 is 14 amino acids long. DNA for the CDR3: TGCGCCAGCAGCTTGGACGGGACACCTGGTGAGCAGTACTTC. The encoded protein is CASSLDGTPGEQYF.

V gene TRBV18 combines with J gene TRBJ2-7; D unresolved. The germline gives CDR1 KGHSH, CDR2 LQKENI. Trimming removed 3 bases from V and 5 bases from J, with 11 bases in between. There are 13 residues in the CDR3. The CDR3 sequence: CASSPLKWDEQYF. The CDR3 bases are TGTGCCAGCTCACCCCTGAAATGGGACGAGCAGTACTTC.

The V and J genes are TRBV30 and TRBJ2-7, with 7 positions matching TRBD2. The junction had 7 bases not matched to a gene; V was cut back by 0 bases and J by 5 bases. The CDR3 has 14 amino acids. Germline loops: CDR1 GTSNPN, CDR2 SVGIG (reference sequence). Here the CDR3 reads CAWSVRREYHEQYF. The CDR3 DNA reads as TGTGCCTGGAGTGTACGGCGGGAGTACCACGAGCAGTACTTC.